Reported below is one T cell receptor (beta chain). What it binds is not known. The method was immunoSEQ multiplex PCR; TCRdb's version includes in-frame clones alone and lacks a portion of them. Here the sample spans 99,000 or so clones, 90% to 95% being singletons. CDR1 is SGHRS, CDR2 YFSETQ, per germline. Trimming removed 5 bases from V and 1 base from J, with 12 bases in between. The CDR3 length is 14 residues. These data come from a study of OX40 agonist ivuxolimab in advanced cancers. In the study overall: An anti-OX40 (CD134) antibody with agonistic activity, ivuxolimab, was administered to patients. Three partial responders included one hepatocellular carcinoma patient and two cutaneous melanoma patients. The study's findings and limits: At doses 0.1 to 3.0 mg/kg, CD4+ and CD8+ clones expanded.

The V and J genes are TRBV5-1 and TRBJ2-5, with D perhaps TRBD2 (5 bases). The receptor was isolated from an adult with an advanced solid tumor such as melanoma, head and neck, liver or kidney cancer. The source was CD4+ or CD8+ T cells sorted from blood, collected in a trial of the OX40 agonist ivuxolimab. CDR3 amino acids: CASRTGVFQETQYF. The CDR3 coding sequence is TGCGCCAGCAGGACCGGGGTTTTCCAAGAGACCCAGTACTTC.